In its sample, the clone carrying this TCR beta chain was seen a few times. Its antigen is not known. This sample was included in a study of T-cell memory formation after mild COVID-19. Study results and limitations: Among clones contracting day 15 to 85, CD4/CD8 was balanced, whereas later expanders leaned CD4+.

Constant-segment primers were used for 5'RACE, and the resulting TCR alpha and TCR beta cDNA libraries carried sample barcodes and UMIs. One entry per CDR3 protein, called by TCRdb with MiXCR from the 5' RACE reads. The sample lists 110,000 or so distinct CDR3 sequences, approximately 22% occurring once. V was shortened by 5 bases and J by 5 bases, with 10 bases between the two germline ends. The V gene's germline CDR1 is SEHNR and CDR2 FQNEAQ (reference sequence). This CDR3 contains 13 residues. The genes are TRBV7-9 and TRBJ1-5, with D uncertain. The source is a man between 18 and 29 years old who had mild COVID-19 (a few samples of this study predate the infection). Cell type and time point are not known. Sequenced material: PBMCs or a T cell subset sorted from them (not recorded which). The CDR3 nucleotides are TGTGCCAGCAGCCCACGGGTAGATCAGCCCCAGCATTTT. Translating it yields CASSPRVDQPQHF.